This is a list of T cell receptor beta chains from one sample in a study of T cell changes during pregnancy in multiple sclerosis. Sequencing used immunoSEQ multiplex PCR; TCRdb keeps in-frame clones, though not all of them. The sample yields about 21,000 clones, more than 85% seen once. The sequencing used CD8+ T cells from peripheral blood mononuclear cells, collected after pregnancy. The source of these receptors is a female donor in good health, enrolled as a control in a pregnancy study. The CDR3 runs from the conserved cysteine through the conserved F or W. Each record gives: J gene, V gene, D gene, clone size, CDR3 protein, CDR3 DNA. A D gene is named only where the DNA matches it firmly. Clone size is given for some rows only: seen once, a few or many times, or a class if the clone is expanded.

J gene: TRBJ2-2
V gene: TRBV5-6
D gene: TRBD2
clone size: NA
CDR3 protein: CASSLNMAGATGELFF
CDR3 DNA: TGTGCCAGCAGCTTAAACATGGCGGGAGCGACCGGGGAGCTGTTTTTT

J gene: TRBJ2-7
V gene: TRBV2
D gene: TRBD1
clone size: NA
CDR3 protein: CASSEGQGADEQYF
CDR3 DNA: TGTGCCAGCAGTGAAGGGCAGGGGGCCGACGAGCAGTACTTC

J gene: TRBJ2-1
V gene: TRBV4-1
D gene: TRBD2
clone size: NA
CDR3 protein: CASSPEGGLAYYNEQFF
CDR3 DNA: TGCGCCAGCAGCCCCGAAGGGGGACTAGCGTATTACAATGAGCAGTTCTTC

J gene: TRBJ2-3
V gene: TRBV6-5
D gene: TRBD1
clone size: NA
CDR3 protein: CASSSGTASTDTQYF
CDR3 DNA: TGTGCCAGCAGCTCCGGGACAGCTAGCACAGATACGCAGTATTTT

J gene: TRBJ1-1
V gene: TRBV7-8
D gene: NA
clone size: medium-sized
CDR3 protein: CASNSPNTEAFF
CDR3 DNA: TGTGCCAGCAACTCACCCAACACTGAAGCTTTCTTT

J gene: TRBJ2-1
V gene: TRBV7-9
D gene: NA
clone size: NA
CDR3 protein: CASSLGSLNEQFF
CDR3 DNA: TGTGCCAGCAGCTTGGGCAGCCTCAATGAGCAGTTCTTC

J gene: TRBJ2-1
V gene: TRBV14
D gene: NA
clone size: NA
CDR3 protein: CASSQDQTGSEQFF
CDR3 DNA: TGTGCCAGCAGCCAAGATCAAACGGGGAGTGAGCAGTTCTTC

J gene: TRBJ1-5
V gene: TRBV4-3
D gene: NA
clone size: NA
CDR3 protein: CASSQDWQGWQPQHF
CDR3 DNA: TGCGCCAGCAGCCAAGATTGGCAGGGTTGGCAGCCCCAGCATTTT

J gene: TRBJ1-1
V gene: TRBV27
D gene: TRBD1
clone size: once
CDR3 protein: CASSLSTGGGAEAFF
CDR3 DNA: TGTGCCAGCAGTTTATCGACAGGGGGTGGGGCTGAAGCTTTCTTT

J gene: TRBJ2-7
V gene: TRBV7-9
D gene: TRBD1
clone size: NA
CDR3 protein: CASSITGGEQYF
CDR3 DNA: TGTGCCAGCAGCATTACAGGGGGCGAGCAGTACTTC

J gene: TRBJ1-4
V gene: TRBV4-3
D gene: TRBD1
clone size: NA
CDR3 protein: CASSRGAGTGDEKLFF
CDR3 DNA: TGCGCCAGCAGCCGAGGGGCCGGGACAGGGGATGAAAAACTGTTTTTT

J gene: TRBJ1-4
V gene: TRBV30
D gene: TRBD1
clone size: NA
CDR3 protein: CAWSTGQGDEKLFF
CDR3 DNA: TGTGCCTGGTCCACGGGACAGGGGGATGAAAAACTGTTTTTT

J gene: TRBJ1-2
V gene: TRBV20-1
D gene: NA
clone size: NA
CDR3 protein: CSTQGFYGYTF
CDR3 DNA: TGCAGTACTCAGGGATTCTATGGCTACACCTTC

J gene: TRBJ1-4
V gene: TRBV6-6
D gene: NA
clone size: NA
CDR3 protein: CASSSDPGGIGEKLFF
CDR3 DNA: TGTGCCAGCAGTTCCGACCCGGGAGGAATCGGGGAAAAACTGTTTTTT

J gene: TRBJ2-1
V gene: TRBV19
D gene: TRBD2
clone size: few
CDR3 protein: CASSTQAGGISRFF
CDR3 DNA: TGTGCCAGTAGCACCCAGGCGGGAGGAATCTCACGGTTCTTC

J gene: TRBJ2-7
V gene: TRBV27
D gene: TRBD2
clone size: NA
CDR3 protein: CASRFSSGAYEQYF
CDR3 DNA: TGTGCCAGCAGGTTCTCTAGCGGAGCCTACGAGCAGTACTTC